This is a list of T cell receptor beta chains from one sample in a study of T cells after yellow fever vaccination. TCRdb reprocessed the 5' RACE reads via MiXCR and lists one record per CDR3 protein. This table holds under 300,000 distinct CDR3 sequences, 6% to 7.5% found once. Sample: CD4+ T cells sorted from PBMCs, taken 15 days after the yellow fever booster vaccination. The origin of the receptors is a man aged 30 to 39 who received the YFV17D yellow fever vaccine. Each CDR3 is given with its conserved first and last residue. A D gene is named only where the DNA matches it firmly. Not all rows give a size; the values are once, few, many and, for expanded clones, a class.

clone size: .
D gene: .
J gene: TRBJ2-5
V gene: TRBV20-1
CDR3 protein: CSAQGFQETQYF
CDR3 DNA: TGCAGTGCTCAGGGCTTCCAAGAGACCCAGTACTTC

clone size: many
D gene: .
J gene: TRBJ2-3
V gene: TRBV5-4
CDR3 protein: CASSLRGGSDTQYF
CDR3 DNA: TGTGCCAGCAGCCTCCGAGGAGGGAGTGATACGCAGTATTTT

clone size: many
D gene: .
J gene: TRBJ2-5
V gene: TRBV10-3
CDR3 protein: CAIGRDNQETQYF
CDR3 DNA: TGTGCCATCGGCCGGGACAACCAAGAGACCCAGTACTTC

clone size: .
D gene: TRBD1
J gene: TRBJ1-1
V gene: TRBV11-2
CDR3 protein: CASSLEIGGTGSTEAFF
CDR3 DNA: TGTGCCAGCAGCTTAGAGATTGGCGGGACAGGAAGCACTGAAGCTTTCTTT

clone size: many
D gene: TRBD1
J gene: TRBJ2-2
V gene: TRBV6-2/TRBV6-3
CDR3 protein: CASRPGGNTGELFF
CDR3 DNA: TGTGCCAGCCGCCCAGGGGGGAACACCGGGGAGCTGTTTTTT

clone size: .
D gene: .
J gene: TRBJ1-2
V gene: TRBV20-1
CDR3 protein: CSASPHGGSGYTF
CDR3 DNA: TGCAGTGCTAGCCCCCACGGTGGTTCTGGCTACACCTTC

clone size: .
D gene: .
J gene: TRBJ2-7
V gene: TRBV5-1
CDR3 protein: CASSDGGGSHGEQYF
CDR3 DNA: TGCGCCAGCAGCGACGGGGGCGGGAGTCACGGCGAGCAGTACTTC

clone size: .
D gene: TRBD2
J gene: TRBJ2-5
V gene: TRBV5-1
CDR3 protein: CASSPTSESGETQYF
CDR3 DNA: TGCGCCAGCAGCCCAACTAGCGAGAGTGGAGAGACCCAGTACTTC

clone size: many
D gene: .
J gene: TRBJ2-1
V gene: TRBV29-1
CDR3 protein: CSVIKTGGVYNEQFF
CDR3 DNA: TGCAGCGTTATAAAGACGGGTGGGGTTTACAATGAGCAGTTCTTC

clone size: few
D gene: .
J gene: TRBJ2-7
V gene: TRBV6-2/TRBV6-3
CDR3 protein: CASRARVDRQYF
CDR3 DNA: TGTGCCAGCAGGGCGCGGGTTGATCGGCAGTACTTC

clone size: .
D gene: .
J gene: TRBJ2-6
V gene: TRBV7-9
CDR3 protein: CASSSPGLLRGANVLTF
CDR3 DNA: TGTGCCAGCAGCTCACCGGGACTGCTCCGTGGGGCCAACGTCCTGACTTTC

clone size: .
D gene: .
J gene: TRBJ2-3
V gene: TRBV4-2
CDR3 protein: CASKDYSTDTQYF
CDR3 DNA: TGTGCCAGCAAGGACTACAGCACAGATACGCAGTATTTT

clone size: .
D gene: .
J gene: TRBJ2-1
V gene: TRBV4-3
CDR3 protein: CASSQDEADEQFF
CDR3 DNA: TGCGCCAGCAGCCAAGATGAAGCGGATGAGCAGTTCTTC

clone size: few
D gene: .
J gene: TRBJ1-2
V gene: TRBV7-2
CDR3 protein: CASLPWDGFGYTF
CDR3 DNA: TGTGCCAGCTTACCGTGGGACGGATTTGGCTACACCTTC

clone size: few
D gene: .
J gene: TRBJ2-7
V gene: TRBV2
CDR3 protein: CASSDWQLPYEQYF
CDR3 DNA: TGTGCCAGCAGTGATTGGCAACTCCCCTACGAGCAGTACTTC

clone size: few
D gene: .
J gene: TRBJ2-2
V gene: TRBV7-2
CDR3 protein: CASSSQGWNTGELFF
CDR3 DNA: TGTGCCAGCAGCTCACAGGGTTGGAACACCGGGGAGCTGTTTTTT

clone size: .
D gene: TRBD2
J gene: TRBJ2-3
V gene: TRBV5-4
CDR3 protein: CASSTTSADTQYF
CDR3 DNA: TGTGCCAGCAGCACTACTAGCGCAGATACGCAGTATTTT

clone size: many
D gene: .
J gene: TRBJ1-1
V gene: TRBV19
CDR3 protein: CASSLRPRPDTEAFF
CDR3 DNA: TGTGCCAGTAGTCTCAGACCTAGGCCCGACACTGAAGCTTTCTTT

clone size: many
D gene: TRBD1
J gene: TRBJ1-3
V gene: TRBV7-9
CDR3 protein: CASSVTGDNTIYF
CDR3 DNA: TGTGCCAGCAGCGTTACAGGGGATAACACCATATATTTT

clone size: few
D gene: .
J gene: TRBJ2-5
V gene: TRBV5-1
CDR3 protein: CASSWAEQETQYF
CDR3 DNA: TGCGCCAGCAGCTGGGCGGAACAAGAGACCCAGTACTTC

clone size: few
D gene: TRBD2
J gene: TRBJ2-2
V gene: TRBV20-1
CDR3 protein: CSAWTSGTTGELFF
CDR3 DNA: TGCAGTGCGTGGACTAGCGGAACCACCGGGGAGCTGTTTTTT

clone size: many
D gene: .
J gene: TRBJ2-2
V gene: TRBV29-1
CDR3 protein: CSVERGTGQRPGELFF
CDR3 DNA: TGCAGCGTTGAGCGGGGGACAGGACAACGACCCGGGGAGCTGTTTTTT

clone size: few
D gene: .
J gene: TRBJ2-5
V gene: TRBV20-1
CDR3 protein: CSASPREIRGETQYF
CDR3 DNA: TGCAGTGCTAGTCCCCGCGAAATCAGAGGGGAGACCCAGTACTTC

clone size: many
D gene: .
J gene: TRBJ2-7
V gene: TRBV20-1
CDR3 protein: CSVKQVYEQYF
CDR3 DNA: TGCAGTGTAAAACAGGTCTACGAGCAGTACTTC

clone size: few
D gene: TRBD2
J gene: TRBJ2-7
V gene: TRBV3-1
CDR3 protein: CASSQIPGGTSETYEQYF
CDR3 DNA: TGTGCCAGCAGCCAAATACCCGGGGGGACTAGCGAAACCTACGAGCAGTACTTC